This is a list of T cell receptor beta chains from one sample in a study of shared clonotypes between healthy human individuals. Sequencing used immunoSEQ multiplex PCR; TCRdb keeps in-frame clones, though not all of them. Among about 2 million clones listed, about 95% were seen once. The specimen was naive CD4+ T cells sorted from blood. The origin of the receptors is a man aged 18 to 30 in good health. CDR3s include the opening cysteine and the closing phenylalanine or tryptophan. A D gene is named only where the DNA matches it firmly. Part of the rows lack a size; the others show once, few, many or a class for expanded clones.

- TRBJ1-5 TRBV27 - TGTGCCAGCAGTTCGCCAGGGGCCAATCAGCCCCAGCATTTT CASSSPGANQPQHF
- TRBJ1-5 TRBV18 - TGTGCCAGCTCGCAAGGAGAGTCTTTGAGCAATCAGCCCCAGCATTTT CASSQGESLSNQPQHF
- TRBJ1-2 TRBV6-5 once TGTGCCAGCAGTACCCGGGGGGGCACCTATGGCTACACCTTC CASSTRGGTYGYTF
- TRBJ2-4 TRBV6-1 - TGTGCCAGCAGTGAAAATCAGAACTTAGCCAAAAACATTCAGTACTTC CASSENQNLAKNIQYF
TRBD1 TRBJ1-5 TRBV4-1 - TGCGCCAGCAGCCCAGGGACAGGGGAATATCAGCCCCAGCATTTT CASSPGTGEYQPQHF
TRBD1 TRBJ1-1 TRBV28 - TGTGCCAGTTGGGACAGGAACACTGAAGCTTTCTTT CASWDRNTEAFF
- TRBJ1-2 TRBV6-5 - TGTGCCAGCATCTCTCTGGGCAGTAACTATGGCTACACCTTC CASISLGSNYGYTF
- TRBJ2-2 TRBV5-1 once TGCGCCAGCAGCTGGACCAGAGGCGGGGAGCTGTTTTTT CASSWTRGGELFF
- TRBJ1-3 TRBV5-1 - TGCGCCAGCAGCTTGACAGGGAAAACTGGAAACACCATATATTTT CASSLTGKTGNTIYF
TRBD1 TRBJ2-1 TRBV5-1 - TGCGCCAGCAGCTCCCCCGGGACAGGGATTAATGAGCAGTTCTTC CASSSPGTGINEQFF
TRBD2 TRBJ2-2 TRBV5-1 - TGCGCCAGCAGCTTACTAGCGATCGGGGAGCTGTTTTTT CASSLLAIGELFF
TRBD1 TRBJ1-1 TRBV5-1 - TGCGCCAGCAGCTCGGCGGGACAGGGGAAGGGTTCCCCTGAAGCTTTCTTT CASSSAGQGKGSPEAFF
TRBD1 TRBJ2-6 TRBV25-1 - TGTGCCAGCAGTTCCTCCGGGACAGTAACGTTCGGGGCCAACGTCCTGACTTTC CASSSSGTVTFGANVLTF
TRBD2 TRBJ2-7 TRBV7-2 - TGTGCCAGCAGCTTCGGGGAGGGCCGGGAGAAAAAGCAGTACTTC CASSFGEGREKKQYF
- TRBJ2-1 TRBV4-3 - TGCGCCAGCAGCCAAGATCGATTTGCGGGAGAGGGGGATGAGCAGTTCTTC CASSQDRFAGEGDEQFF
TRBD1 TRBJ1-3 TRBV27 - TGTGCCAGCAGACCCTCAGGGGGCTCTGGAAACACCATATATTTT CASRPSGGSGNTIYF
- TRBJ2-3 TRBV10-3 - TGTGCCATCACGTCTAGCTCCCGGGTTGATACGCAGTATTTT CAITSSSRVDTQYF
- TRBJ2-2 TRBV27 - TGTGCCAGCAGTTTTTTGGGAGCGGACACCGGGGAGCTGTTTTTT CASSFLGADTGELFF
- TRBJ2-7 TRBV10-2 - TGCGCCAGCCTACGGCAGGGGTACGAGCAGTACTTC CASLRQGYEQYF
- TRBJ2-1 TRBV29-1 once TGCAGCGTCCTCCTAGTCACCCCCTCTGGTGAGCAGTTCTTC CSVLLVTPSGEQFF
- TRBJ1-6 TRBV5-5 few TGTGCCAGCAGCCCGGACGTAGGACCTAATTCACCCCTCCACTTT CASSPDVGPNSPLHF
- TRBJ2-3 TRBV28 - TGTGCCAGCCTGAGCGGCCCCTTACGCACAGATACGCAGTATTTT CASLSGPLRTDTQYF
- TRBJ1-3 TRBV4-3 once TGCGCCAGCAGCCAAGAACAGGGTAGGGACACCATATATTTT CASSQEQGRDTIYF
- TRBJ1-1 TRBV28 many TGTGCCAGCAGGACGAACACTGAAGCTTTCTTT CASRTNTEAFF
TRBD1 TRBJ1-5 TRBV6-5 - TGTGCCAGCAGTCAGGGACAGGGGGGCAATCAGCCCCAGCATTTT CASSQGQGGNQPQHF
- TRBJ1-4 TRBV30 - TGTGCCTGGAGTGTTATTTCCGCGGGGGTCGAAAAACTGTTTTTT CAWSVISAGVEKLFF
- TRBJ2-3 TRBV2 - TGTGCCAGCAGCCCCAAGGTTCGTGGCCGCAGCACAGATACGCAGTATTTT CASSPKVRGRSTDTQYF
TRBD2 TRBJ2-3 TRBV5-1 - TGCGCCAGCAAACTAGCGGAAATCACAGATACGCAGTATTTT CASKLAEITDTQYF
TRBD1 TRBJ1-6 TRBV6-5 - TGTGCCACACACGGGGACAGCAATTCACCCCTCCACTTT CATHGDSNSPLHF
TRBD1 TRBJ2-3 TRBV7-9 - TGTGCCAGCAGCTTAGCTCCGGGACAGGGTTCCACGCAGTATTTT CASSLAPGQGSTQYF
- TRBJ1-2 TRBV6-5 once TGTGCCAGCAGTTACGGTTGGCCGGGGGGCCATGGCTACACCTTC CASSYGWPGGHGYTF
- TRBJ1-6 TRBV10-3 - TGTGCCAGCGCAGGGGTGGATAACTCACCCCTCCACTTT CASAGVDNSPLHF
TRBD1 TRBJ1-6 TRBV7-2 - TGTGCCAGCAGCTCGACGACAGGGAATTCACCCCTCCACTTT CASSSTTGNSPLHF
- TRBJ2-5 TRBV6-1 - TGTGCCAGCACTAGACAGCTTGAAGAGACCCAGTACTTC CASTRQLEETQYF
TRBD1 TRBJ2-3 TRBV29-1 - TGCAGCGTTCGAAACAGGGGATCAGGAGATACGCAGTATTTT CSVRNRGSGDTQYF
TRBD2 TRBJ2-2 TRBV4-1 - TGCGCCAGCAGCCTTACGACTAGCGGGAGGGCCGGGGAGCTGTTTTTT CASSLTTSGRAGELFF
TRBD2 TRBJ2-7 TRBV4-1 - TGCGCCAGCAGCCCCCGGACTAGCGGGTCTATATACGAGCAGTACTTC CASSPRTSGSIYEQYF
- TRBJ2-7 TRBV5-4 - TGTGCCAGCAGCTTGCAGGGATCCTACGAGCAGTACTTC CASSLQGSYEQYF
- TRBJ1-2 TRBV6-6 - TGTGCCAGCAGTTACCCCCTAGGGGGCTACACCTTC CASSYPLGGYTF
- TRBJ1-2 TRBV5-1 - TGCGCCAGCAGCTTACAAGTTGAAAACTATGGCTACACCTTC CASSLQVENYGYTF
TRBD1 TRBJ1-2 TRBV6-4 - TGTGCCAGCAGCCCTCAGGGGGTAGGAGGCTACACCTTC CASSPQGVGGYTF
- TRBJ2-7 TRBV7-2 - TGTGCCAGCAGCTTAGCGGGAGTTCCGTACGAGCAGTACTTC CASSLAGVPYEQYF